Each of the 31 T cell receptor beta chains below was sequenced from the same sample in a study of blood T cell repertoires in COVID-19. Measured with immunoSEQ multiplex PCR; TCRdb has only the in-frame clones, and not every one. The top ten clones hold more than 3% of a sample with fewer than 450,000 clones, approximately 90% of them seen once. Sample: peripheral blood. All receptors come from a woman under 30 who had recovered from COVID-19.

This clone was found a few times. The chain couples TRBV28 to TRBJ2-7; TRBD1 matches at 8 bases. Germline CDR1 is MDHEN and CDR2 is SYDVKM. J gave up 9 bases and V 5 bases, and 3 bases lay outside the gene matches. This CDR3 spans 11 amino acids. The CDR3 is CASSGQGRQYV. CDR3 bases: TGTGCCAGCAGTGGACAGGGTCGGCAGTACGTC.

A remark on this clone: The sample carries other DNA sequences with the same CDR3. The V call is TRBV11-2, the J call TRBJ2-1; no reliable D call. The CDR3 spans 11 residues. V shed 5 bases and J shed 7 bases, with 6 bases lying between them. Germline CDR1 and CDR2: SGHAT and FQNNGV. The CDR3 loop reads CASSQNNEQFF. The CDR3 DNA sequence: TGTGCCAGCAGCCAAAATAATGAGCAGTTCTTC. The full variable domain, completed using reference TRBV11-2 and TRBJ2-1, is EAGVAQSPRYKIIEKRQSVAFWCNPISGHATLYWYQQILGQGPKLLIQFQNNGVVDDSQLPKDRFSAERLKGVDSTLKIQPAKLEDSAVYLCASSQNNEQFFGPGTRLTVL.

Here the CDR3 reads CASSPQTGPNTEAFF. The CDR3 coding sequence is TGTGCCAGCAGCCCCCAGACAGGACCGAACACTGAAGCTTTCTTT. The chain recombines TRBV7-6 with TRBJ1-1; D perhaps matches TRBD1 (6 bases). Trimming took 5 bases from V and 1 from J, leaving 14 bases between them. This CDR3 region has 15 residues. The germline CDR1 and CDR2 sequences are SGHVS and FNYEAQ.

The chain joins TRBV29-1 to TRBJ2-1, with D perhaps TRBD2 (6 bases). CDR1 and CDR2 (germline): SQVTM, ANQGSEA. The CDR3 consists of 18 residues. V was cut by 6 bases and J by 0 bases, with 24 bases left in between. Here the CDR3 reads CSVEVGLPLRSSYNEQFF. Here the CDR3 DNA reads TGCAGCGTGGAGGTGGGACTTCCTCTAAGAAGCTCCTACAATGAGCAGTTCTTC.

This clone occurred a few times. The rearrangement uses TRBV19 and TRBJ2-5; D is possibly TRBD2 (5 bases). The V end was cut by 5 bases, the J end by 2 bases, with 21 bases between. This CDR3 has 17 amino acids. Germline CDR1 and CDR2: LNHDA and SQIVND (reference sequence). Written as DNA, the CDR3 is TGTGCCAGTAGTTCCAATCGGGCCCGGAGGAGGCAAGAGACCCAGTACTTC. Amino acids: CASSSNRARRRQETQYF.

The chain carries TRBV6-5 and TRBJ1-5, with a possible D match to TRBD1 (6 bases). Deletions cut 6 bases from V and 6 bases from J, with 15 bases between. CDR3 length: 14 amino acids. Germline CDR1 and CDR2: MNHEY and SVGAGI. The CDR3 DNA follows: TGTGCCAGCAGAAAGGGACAATACCTTCAGCCCCAGCATTTT. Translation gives CASRKGQYLQPQHF.

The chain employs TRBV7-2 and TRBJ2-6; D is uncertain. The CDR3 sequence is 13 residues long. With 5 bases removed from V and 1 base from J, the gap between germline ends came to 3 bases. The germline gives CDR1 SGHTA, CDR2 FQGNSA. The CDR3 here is CASSPSGANVLTF. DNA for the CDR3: TGTGCCAGCAGCCCGTCTGGGGCCAACGTCCTGACTTTC.

The CDR3 DNA reads TGCGCCAGCAGCGGAACACAGGGTACAGATACGCAGTATTTT. It encodes CASSGTQGTDTQYF. V gene TRBV5-1 combines with J gene TRBJ2-3, with D tentatively TRBD1 (6 bases). The ends were cut back, 4 bases at V and 3 bases at J, with 12 bases in the middle. The germline gives CDR1 SGHRS, CDR2 YFSETQ. The CDR3 loop spans 14 amino acids.

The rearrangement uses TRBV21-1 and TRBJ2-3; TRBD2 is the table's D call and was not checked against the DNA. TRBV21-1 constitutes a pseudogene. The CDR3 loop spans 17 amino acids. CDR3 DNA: TGTGCCAGCAGCGGTGTGGGCGGGAGAGAGGGCACAGATACGCAGTATTTT. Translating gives CASSGVGGREGTDTQYF.

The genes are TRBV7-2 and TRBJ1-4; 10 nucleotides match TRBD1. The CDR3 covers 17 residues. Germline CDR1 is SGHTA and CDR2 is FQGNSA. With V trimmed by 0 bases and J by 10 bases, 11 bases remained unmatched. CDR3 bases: TGTGCCAGCAGCTTAGCGGTGGGGACAGGGGTGGGCCGAAAACTGTTTTTT. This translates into CASSLAVGTGVGRKLFF.

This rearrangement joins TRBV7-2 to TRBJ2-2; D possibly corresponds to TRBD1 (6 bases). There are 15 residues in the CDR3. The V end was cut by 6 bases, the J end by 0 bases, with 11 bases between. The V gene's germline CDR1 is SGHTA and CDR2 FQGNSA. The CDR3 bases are TGTGCCAGCAGTTTGACAGGCTCGAACACCGGGGAGCTGTTTTTT. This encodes CASSLTGSNTGELFF.

CDR3 sequence (DNA): TGCGCCAGCAGCTTGGTATTCGCGGGAGGGTCCTACAATGAGCAGTTCTTC. It encodes CASSLVFAGGSYNEQFF. This chain joins TRBV5-1 and TRBJ2-1; 9 positions match TRBD2. Trimming cost V 0 bases and J 1 base; bases outside gene matches: 5. The CDR3 sequence is 17 residues long. Germline V lookup: CDR1 SGHRS, CDR2 YFSETQ.

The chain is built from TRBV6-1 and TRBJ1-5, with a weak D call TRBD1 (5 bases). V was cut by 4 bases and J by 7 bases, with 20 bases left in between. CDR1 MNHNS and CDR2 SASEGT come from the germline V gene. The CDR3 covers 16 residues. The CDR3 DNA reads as TGTGCCAGCAGTGTACGAAGGCCAGGGTTTCACCAGCCCCAGCATTTT. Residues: CASSVRRPGFHQPQHF.

CDR3 coding DNA: TGTGCCACCGAGGGAGTTAATGAAAAACTGTTTTTT. Encoded protein: CATEGVNEKLFF. The V gene is TRBV7-4, the J gene TRBJ1-4, with unresolved D. The V gene lost 10 bases and the J gene lost 4 bases, with 10 bases spanning the gap. CDR1 and CDR2 (germline): SGHVT, SQSDAQ. The CDR3 runs to 12 residues.

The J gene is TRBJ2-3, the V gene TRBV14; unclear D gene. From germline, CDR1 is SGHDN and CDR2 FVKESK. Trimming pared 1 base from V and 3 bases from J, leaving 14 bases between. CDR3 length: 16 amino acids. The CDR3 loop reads CASSQAAGRSTDTQYF. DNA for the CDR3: TGTGCCAGCAGCCAAGCGGCAGGAAGAAGTACAGATACGCAGTATTTT.

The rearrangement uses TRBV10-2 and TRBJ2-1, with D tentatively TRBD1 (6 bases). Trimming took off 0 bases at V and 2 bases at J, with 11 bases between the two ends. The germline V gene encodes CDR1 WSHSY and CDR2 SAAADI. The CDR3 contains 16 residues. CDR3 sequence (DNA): TGCGCCAGCAGTGAGTCGGGGACAAACCCCTACAATGAGCAGTTCTTC. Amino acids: CASSESGTNPYNEQFF.

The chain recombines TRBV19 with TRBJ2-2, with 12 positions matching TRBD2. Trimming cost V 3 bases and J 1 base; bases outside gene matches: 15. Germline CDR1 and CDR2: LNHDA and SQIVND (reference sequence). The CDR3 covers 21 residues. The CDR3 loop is CASSMRLAGAISRVNTGELFF. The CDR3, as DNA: TGTGCCAGTAGTATGCGACTAGCGGGAGCTATTAGTAGGGTGAACACCGGGGAGCTGTTTTTT. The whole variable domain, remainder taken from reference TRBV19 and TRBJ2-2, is DGGITQSPKYLFRKEGQNVTLSCEQNLNHDAMYWYRQDPGQGLRLIYYSQIVNDFQKGDIAEGYSVSREKKESFPLTVTSAQKNPTAFYLCASSMRLAGAISRVNTGELFFGEGSRLTVL.

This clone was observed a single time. This CDR3 is CASSTTGWTREYNEQFF. The DNA for the CDR3 is TGTGCCAGCAGCACCACCGGGTGGACGCGGGAGTACAATGAGCAGTTCTTC. V and J are TRBV7-2 and TRBJ2-1, with 7 positions matching TRBD2. Germline trimming cut 5 bases from V and 4 bases from J; bases unmatched to any gene: 14. Germline assignment: CDR1 SGHTA and CDR2 FQGNSA. The CDR3 length is 17 residues.

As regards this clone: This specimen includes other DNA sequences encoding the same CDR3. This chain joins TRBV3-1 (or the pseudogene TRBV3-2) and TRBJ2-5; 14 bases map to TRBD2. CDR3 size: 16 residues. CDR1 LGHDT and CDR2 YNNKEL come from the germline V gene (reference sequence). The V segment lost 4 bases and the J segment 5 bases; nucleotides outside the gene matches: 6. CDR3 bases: TGTGCCAGCAGCCCCGGACTAGCGGGAGGTGGGGAGACCCAGTACTTC. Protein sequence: CASSPGLAGGGETQYF.

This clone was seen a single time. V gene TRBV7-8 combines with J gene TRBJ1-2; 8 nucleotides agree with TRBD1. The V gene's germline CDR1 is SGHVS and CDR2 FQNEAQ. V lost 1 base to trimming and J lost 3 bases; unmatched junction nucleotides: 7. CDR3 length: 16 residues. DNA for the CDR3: TGTGCCAGCAGCTTAGGGGACAGGTTGGAATACTATGGCTACACCTTC. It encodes CASSLGDRLEYYGYTF.

This CDR3 reads CASSLAGGRFMREGSTDTQYF. The CDR3 DNA is TGTGCCAGCAGCTTAGCCGGGGGCCGCTTTATGCGGGAGGGGAGCACAGATACGCAGTATTTT. The gene calls are TRBV7-2 and TRBJ2-3, with 9 bases identical to TRBD2. Germline V lookup: CDR1 SGHTA, CDR2 FQGNSA. Losses at the gene ends were 0 bases for V and 0 bases for J; bases not matched to a gene: 16. The CDR3 length is 21 residues.

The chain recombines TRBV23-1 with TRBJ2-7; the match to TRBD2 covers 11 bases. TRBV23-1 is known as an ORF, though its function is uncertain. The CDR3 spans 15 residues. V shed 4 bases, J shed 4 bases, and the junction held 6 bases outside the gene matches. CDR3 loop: CASSLRSGREYEQYV. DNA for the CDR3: TGCGCCAGCAGTCTGCGTAGCGGGAGGGAATACGAGCAGTACGTC.

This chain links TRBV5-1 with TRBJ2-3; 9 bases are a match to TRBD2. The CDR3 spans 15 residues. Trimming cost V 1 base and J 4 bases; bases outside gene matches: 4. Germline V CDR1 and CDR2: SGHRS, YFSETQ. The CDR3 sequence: CASSLRAGGPDTQYF. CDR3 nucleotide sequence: TGCGCCAGCAGCTTGAGAGCGGGAGGACCAGATACGCAGTATTTT.

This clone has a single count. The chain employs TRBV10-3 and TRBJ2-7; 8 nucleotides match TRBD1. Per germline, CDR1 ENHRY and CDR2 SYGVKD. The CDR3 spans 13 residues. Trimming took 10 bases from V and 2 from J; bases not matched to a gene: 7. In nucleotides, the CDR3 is TGTGCCACCGGGACAGGTCGGACCTACGAGCAGTACGTC. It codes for CATGTGRTYEQYV.

The chain's CDR3 is CASSVLSSPTDTQYF. The CDR3 coding sequence is TGTGCCAGCAGTGTCTTGAGCTCTCCCACAGATACGCAGTATTTT. V gene TRBV2 combines with J gene TRBJ2-3; D remains unclear. There are 15 residues in the CDR3. Germline V gene sequence: CDR1 SNHLY, CDR2 FYNNEI. The V end was cut by 4 bases, the J end by 2 bases, with 13 bases between.

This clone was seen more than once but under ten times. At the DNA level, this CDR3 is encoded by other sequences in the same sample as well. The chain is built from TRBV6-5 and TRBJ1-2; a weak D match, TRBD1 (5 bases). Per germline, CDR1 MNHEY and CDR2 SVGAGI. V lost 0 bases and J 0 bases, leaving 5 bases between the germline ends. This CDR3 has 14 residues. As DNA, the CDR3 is TGTGCCAGCAGTTACTCGACAGCTAACTATGGCTACACCTTC. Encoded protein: CASSYSTANYGYTF.

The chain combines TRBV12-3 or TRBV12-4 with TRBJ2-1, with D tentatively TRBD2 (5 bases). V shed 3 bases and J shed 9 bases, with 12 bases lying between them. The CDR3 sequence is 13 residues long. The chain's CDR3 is CASSFFRELEQFF. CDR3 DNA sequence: TGTGCCAGCAGTTTTTTTCGGGAACTTGAGCAGTTCTTC.

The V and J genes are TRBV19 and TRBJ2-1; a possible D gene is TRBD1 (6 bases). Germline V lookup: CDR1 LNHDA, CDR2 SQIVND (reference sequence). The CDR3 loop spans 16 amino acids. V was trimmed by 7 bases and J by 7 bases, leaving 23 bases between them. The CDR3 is CASILSTGGARNEQFF. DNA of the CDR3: TGTGCCAGTATCCTCTCAACTGGGGGCGCGAGGAATGAGCAGTTCTTC.

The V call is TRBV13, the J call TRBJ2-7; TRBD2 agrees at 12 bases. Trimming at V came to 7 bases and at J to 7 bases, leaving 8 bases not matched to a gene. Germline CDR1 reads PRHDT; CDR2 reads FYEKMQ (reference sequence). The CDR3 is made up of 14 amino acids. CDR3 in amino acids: CASTLLAGGGEQYV. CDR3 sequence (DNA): TGTGCCAGCACCCTACTAGCGGGAGGAGGAGAGCAGTACGTC.

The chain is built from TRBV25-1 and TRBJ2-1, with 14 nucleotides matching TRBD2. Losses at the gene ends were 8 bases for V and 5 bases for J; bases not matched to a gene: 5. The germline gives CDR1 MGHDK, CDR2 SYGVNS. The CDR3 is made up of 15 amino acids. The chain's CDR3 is CASGGTSGGDNEQFF. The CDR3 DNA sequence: TGTGCCAGCGGGGGGACTAGCGGGGGAGACAATGAGCAGTTCTTC.

The CDR3 loop is CASSGDRGPGTEAFF. The CDR3 DNA reads as TGTGCCAGCAGCGGGGACAGGGGACCGGGCACTGAAGCTTTCTTT. The genes are TRBV7-2 and TRBJ1-1; 10 nucleotides match TRBD1. The CDR3 runs to 15 residues. V dropped 5 bases and J dropped 4; count of bases not matched to a gene: 7. Germline loops: CDR1 SGHTA, CDR2 FQGNSA.